This T cell receptor (beta chain) derives from a study of technical replicates of blood from a few donors. Some clones are missing from TCRdb's copy, which holds only in-frame ones; the method was immunoSEQ multiplex PCR. The data contain about 53,000 clones, 70% to 90% of them singletons. The CDR3 consists of 10 residues. Looked up from germline, CDR1 is LGHNT and CDR2 is FRNRAP. The V gene lost 11 bases and the J gene lost 8 bases, with 10 bases spanning the gap. V gene TRBV12-5 combines with J gene TRBJ2-1, with D unclear. Material for sequencing was PBMCs. The receptor's source is a human donor in good health. Some clones in this sample may be carry-over from other donors' samples. CDR3 protein: CALIGDEQFF. CDR3 nucleotide sequence: TGTGCTCTCATTGGAGATGAGCAGTTCTTC.